The 25 T cell receptor beta chains given below trace back to one sample, sequenced in a study of tissue T cells after allogeneic stem cell transplantation. Here immunoSEQ multiplex PCR was the method, and the copy in TCRdb shows in-frame clones only, minus some. The sample holds 9,700 or so clones, about 69% seen once. The sequencing used tissue from the stomach, collected at autopsy. Every receptor here comes from a male donor at least 60 years old with lung cancer.

V usage is TRBV5-1 and J usage is TRBJ2-1, with 9 nucleotides matching TRBD1. CDR1 SGHRS and CDR2 YFSETQ come from the germline V gene. V lost 0 bases and J lost 4; bases outside the gene matches: 8. This CDR3 is built from 17 residues. CDR3 bases: TGCGCCAGCAGCTTGGCCGGGACAGGGACCCAATACAATGAGCAGTTCTTC. Translated: CASSLAGTGTQYNEQFF.

This chain joins TRBV12-5 and TRBJ1-4, with 12 bases aligning to TRBD1. This CDR3 region has 19 residues. The V and J ends lost 1 base and 6 bases, in that order; junction bases with no gene match: 12. The germline V gene encodes CDR1 LGHNT and CDR2 FRNRAP. The CDR3 loop reads CASGLAPSGTGGVYEKLFF. CDR3 sequence (DNA): TGTGCTAGTGGTTTGGCACCCAGTGGGACAGGGGGCGTTTATGAAAAACTGTTTTTT.

This chain uses TRBV19 with TRBJ2-7; D is perhaps TRBD1 (6 bases). V was pared by 5 bases and J by 1 base, with 12 bases between. Germline V gives CDR1 LNHDA, CDR2 SQIVND (reference sequence). This CDR3 is built from 14 residues. The CDR3, as DNA: TGTGCCAGTAGTTCACCACAGGGATCCTACGAGCAGTACTTC. This codes for CASSSPQGSYEQYF.

The J gene is TRBJ2-3, the V gene TRBV10-1, with D unresolved. This CDR3 is 15 amino acids long. Germline V lookup: CDR1 WNHNN, CDR2 SYGVQD (reference sequence). V was pared by 2 bases and J by 0 bases, with 9 bases between. The CDR3 loop reads CASSETSTSTDTQYF. CDR3 bases: TGCGCCAGCAGTGAGACGAGCACAAGCACAGATACGCAGTATTTT.

The CDR3, as DNA: TGTGCCAGTAGTATGCAGGGAAAGACCCAGTACTTC. This translates into CASSMQGKTQYF. The chain uses TRBV19 and TRBJ2-5; D is possibly TRBD1 (5 bases). Trimming left V 3 bases short and J 6 bases short, with 8 bases between. Germline values: CDR1 LNHDA, CDR2 SQIVND (reference sequence). The CDR3 consists of 12 residues.

This rearrangement joins TRBV10-3 to TRBJ2-4, with TRBD2 matching 14 bases. The CDR3 is 18 amino acids. Germline V gene sequence: CDR1 ENHRY, CDR2 SYGVKD. Trimming removed 3 bases from V and 1 base from J; junction bases left unmatched: 5. CDR3 nucleotide sequence: TGTGCCATCAGTGACCGGACTAGCGGGGGGTGGGCCAAAAACATTCAGTACTTC. Translating it yields CAISDRTSGGWAKNIQYF.

The chain has TRBV27 and TRBJ1-5, with no clear D. This CDR3 is built from 13 residues. Trimming removed 0 bases at V and 3 bases at J, with 3 bases between. Germline V gene lookup returns CDR1 MNHEY and CDR2 SMNVEV (reference sequence). The DNA of the CDR3 is TGTGCCAGCAGTTTATCCCTCAATCAGCCCCAGCATTTT. It specifies CASSLSLNQPQHF.

This clone was seen just once. This chain connects TRBV6-5 to TRBJ1-5, with unresolved D. V gave up 5 bases and J gave up 7 bases, with 12 bases separating them. Germline V lookup: CDR1 MNHEY, CDR2 SVGAGI. The CDR3 is made up of 13 amino acids. DNA for the CDR3: TGTGCCAGCAGTCTATCCGTGAGGCAGCCCCAGCATTTT. Amino acid sequence: CASSLSVRQPQHF.

V and J are TRBV3-1 (or the pseudogene TRBV3-2) and TRBJ1-2; D unresolved. The CDR3 sequence is 13 residues long. Per germline, CDR1 LGHDT and CDR2 YNNKEL (reference sequence). V lost 0 bases to trimming and J lost 4 bases, with 6 bases between them. The CDR3 DNA reads as TGTGCCAGCAGCCAAGACGGGAGCTATGGCTACACCTTC. This translates into CASSQDGSYGYTF.

The chain is built from TRBV3-1 (or the pseudogene TRBV3-2) and TRBJ2-1; 11 bases map to TRBD2. This CDR3 region has 15 residues. The germline CDR1 and CDR2 sequences are LGHDT and YNNKEL (reference sequence). The junction had 6 bases not matched to a gene; V was cut back by 4 bases and J by 7 bases. The CDR3 DNA reads TGTGCCAGCAGCCTAGCGGGAGGGCTAGGGAATGAGCAGTTCTTC. Protein sequence: CASSLAGGLGNEQFF.

V usage is TRBV4-1 and J usage is TRBJ2-3, with a tentative D call TRBD2 (5 bases). V gave up 0 bases and J gave up 3 bases, with 13 bases separating them. The CDR3 has 16 amino acids. The V gene's germline CDR1 is MGHRA and CDR2 YSYEKL. The DNA for the CDR3 is TGCGCCAGCAGCCAAGAAGACGGGATAGGAACAGATACGCAGTATTTT. As protein: CASSQEDGIGTDTQYF.

The chain employs TRBV7-2 and TRBJ2-6; TRBD1 might be the D (6 bases). Germline lookup yields CDR1 SGHTA and CDR2 FQGNSA. The CDR3 covers 16 residues. Trimming took 1 base from V and 2 from J, leaving 9 bases between them. CDR3 region: CASSLDPGAGANVLTF. CDR3 DNA: TGTGCCAGCAGCTTAGACCCAGGGGCTGGGGCCAACGTCCTGACTTTC.

The genes are TRBV11-2 and TRBJ2-7; D might be TRBD2 (7 bases). The CDR3 covers 15 residues. Germline lookup yields CDR1 SGHAT and CDR2 FQNNGV. V lost 7 bases to trimming and J lost 2 bases, with 18 bases between them. CDR3 sequence reads: CASTTRGGLTYEQYF. For the CDR3, the DNA is TGTGCCAGCACCACAAGGGGGGGTCTTACCTACGAGCAGTACTTC.

This clone was counted between two and nine times. The J gene is TRBJ1-2, the V gene TRBV19, with 7 bases matching TRBD1. The CDR3 totals 14 residues. V lost 6 bases to trimming and J lost 2 bases; unmatched junction nucleotides: 6. Per the germline V gene, CDR1 is LNHDA and CDR2 is SQIVND (reference sequence). The CDR3: CASRDSTGNYGYTF. In DNA, the CDR3 is TGTGCCAGTAGGGACTCGACAGGGAACTATGGCTACACCTTC.

The chain has TRBV5-6 and TRBJ2-3; D might be TRBD2 (7 bases). The germline gives CDR1 SGHDT, CDR2 YYEEEE. V lost 4 bases, J lost 6 bases, and 21 bases lay in between. CDR3 size: 16 residues. CDR3 loop: CASSEAAGASWDTQYF. Written as DNA, the CDR3 is TGTGCCAGCAGCGAGGCCGCGGGGGCCTCTTGGGATACGCAGTATTTT.

The chain recombines TRBV10-3 with TRBJ2-5; TRBD2 is a possible D gene (6 bases). There are 11 residues in the CDR3. CDR1 is ENHRY, CDR2 SYGVKD, per germline. CDR3 nucleotides: TGTGCAATCGGCGGAGGGGAGACCCAGTACTTC. Protein product: CAIGGGETQYF.

The rearrangement uses TRBV6-2 or TRBV6-3 and TRBJ1-1; D not resolved. The CDR3 is 14 residues long. Trimming took 4 bases from V and 0 from J, leaving 9 bases between them. Germline V gene lookup returns CDR1 MNHEY and CDR2 SVGEGT. CDR3 sequence reads: CASSSDSMNTEAFF. The CDR3 DNA follows: TGTGCCAGCAGTTCGGACTCCATGAACACTGAAGCTTTCTTT.

In its sample, this clone was seen a few times. This chain joins TRBV2 and TRBJ2-5; perhaps TRBD1 as D (5 bases). Trimming removed 8 bases at V and 1 base at J, with 11 bases between. In germline, CDR1 is SNHLY, CDR2 FYNNEI. This CDR3 comprises 13 residues. The CDR3 sequence: CASGAEVQETQYF. CDR3 sequence (DNA): TGTGCCAGCGGGGCAGAAGTCCAAGAGACCCAGTACTTC.

This clone was recorded once. The J gene is TRBJ1-2, the V gene TRBV3-1 (or the pseudogene TRBV3-2), with D uncertain. CDR1 is LGHDT, CDR2 YNNKEL, per germline (reference sequence). V lost 0 bases, J lost 2 bases, and 16 bases lay in between. The CDR3 sequence is 17 residues long. The CDR3 DNA is TGTGCCAGCAGCCAAGACCCCGAGGATTTGCGGAACTATGGCTACACCTTC. As protein: CASSQDPEDLRNYGYTF.

J is TRBJ1-1 and V is TRBV18; 11 bases map to TRBD1. The CDR3 runs 17 residues. After removal of 5 bases from V and 4 bases from J, the junction contained 12 bases not matched to a gene. Germline CDR1 and CDR2: KGHSH and LQKENI. CDR3 region: CASSSDRGRFIGTEAFF. The CDR3 DNA reads TGTGCCAGCTCATCGGACAGGGGGCGCTTTATAGGCACTGAAGCTTTCTTT.

The rearrangement links TRBV9 to TRBJ2-3; D ambiguous. The CDR3 length is 15 residues. V lost 0 bases and J lost 2, with 10 bases in between. Germline V gene lookup returns CDR1 SGDLS and CDR2 YYNGEE. The CDR3 here is CASSVAGLNTDTQYF. As DNA, the CDR3 is TGTGCCAGCAGCGTAGCTGGGCTTAACACAGATACGCAGTATTTT.

The chain employs TRBV27 and TRBJ1-1, with unresolved D. This CDR3 is built from 13 residues. Germline lookup yields CDR1 MNHEY and CDR2 SMNVEV (reference sequence). Deletions cut 5 bases from V and 5 bases from J, with 12 bases between. CDR3 nucleotides: TGTGCCAGCAGTGAGGCGGGTAGGACTGAAGCTTTCTTT. Its translation: CASSEAGRTEAFF.

The J gene is TRBJ1-5, the V gene TRBV6-6; maybe TRBD1 (6 bases). Germline-derived CDR1 and CDR2 are MNHNY and SVGAGI (reference sequence). Deletions cut 6 bases from V and 4 bases from J, with 16 bases between. The CDR3 has 15 amino acids. The DNA for the CDR3 is TGTGCCAGCAGCCAGACGGGGACAATGAATCAGCCCCAGCATTTT. It translates to CASSQTGTMNQPQHF.

The table lists this clone with a few counts. The chain carries TRBV6-2 or TRBV6-3 and TRBJ1-1, with D hard to call. The CDR3 runs to 13 residues. Per the germline V gene, CDR1 is MNHEY and CDR2 is SVGEGT. V gave up 5 bases and J gave up 5 bases, with 12 bases separating them. CDR3 in amino acids: CASSDLGRTEAFF. The CDR3 bases are TGTGCCAGCAGTGATCTCGGAAGAACTGAAGCTTTCTTT.

The chain employs TRBV12-3 or TRBV12-4 and TRBJ1-2; D is undetermined. This CDR3 has 11 residues. Trimming cost V 10 bases and J 8 bases, with 14 bases left between them. The chain's CDR3 is CATPGVGGYTF. The CDR3 DNA reads as TGTGCCACCCCGGGAGTTGGGGGCTACACCTTC.